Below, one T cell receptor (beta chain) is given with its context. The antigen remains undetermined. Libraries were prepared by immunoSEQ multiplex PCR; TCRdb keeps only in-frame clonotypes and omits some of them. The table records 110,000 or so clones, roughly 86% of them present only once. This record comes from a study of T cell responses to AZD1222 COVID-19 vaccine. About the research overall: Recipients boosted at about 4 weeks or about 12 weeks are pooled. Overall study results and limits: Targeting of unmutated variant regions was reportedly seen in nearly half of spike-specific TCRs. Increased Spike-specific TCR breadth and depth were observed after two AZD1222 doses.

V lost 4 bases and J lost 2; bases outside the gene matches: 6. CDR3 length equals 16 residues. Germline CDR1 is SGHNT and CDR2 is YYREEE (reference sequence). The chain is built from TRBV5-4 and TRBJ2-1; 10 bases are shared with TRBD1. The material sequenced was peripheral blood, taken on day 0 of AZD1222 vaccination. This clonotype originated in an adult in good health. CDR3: CASSRPGTGAYNEQFF. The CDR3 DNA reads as TGTGCCAGCAGCCGTCCCGGGACAGGGGCCTACAATGAGCAGTTCTTC.